The 23 T cell receptor beta chains presented below share a single source sample, sequenced in a study of blood T cell repertoires in COVID-19. Method: immunoSEQ multiplex PCR; TCRdb's copy keeps in-frame clones and lacks some. Of roughly 200,000 clones listed, just over 85% are singletons. The sample taken for sequencing was PBMCs or T cells enriched from blood (not recorded which). Receptors were obtained from a woman aged 40-49 years with acute COVID-19.

V gene TRBV11-1 combines with J gene TRBJ2-5; TRBD1 matches at 10 bases. Germline V CDR1 and CDR2: SGHAT, FQDESV (reference sequence). Trimming removed 1 base from V and 2 bases from J; junction bases left unmatched: 4. This CDR3 spans 16 amino acids. The CDR3 reads CASSLGDRGIQETQYF. The CDR3 DNA sequence: TGTGCCAGCAGCTTAGGGGACAGGGGAATACAAGAGACCCAGTACTTC. Using reference TRBV11-1 and TRBJ2-5 for the parts outside the CDR3, the full variable domain is EAEVAQSPRYKITEKSQAVAFWCDPISGHATLYWYRQILGQGPELLVQFQDESVVDDSQLPKDRFSAERLKGVDSTLKIQPAELGDSAMYLCASSLGDRGIQETQYFGPGTRLLVL.

CDR3 protein: CASSPLRGPGNQPQHF. As DNA, the CDR3 is TGTGCCAGCAGTCCTCTCAGGGGGCCTGGAAATCAGCCCCAGCATTTT. The chain couples TRBV6-6 to TRBJ1-5; TRBD1 aligns across 8 bases. Germline trimming cut 5 bases from V and 4 bases from J; bases unmatched to any gene: 10. The CDR3 spans 16 residues. CDR1 and CDR2 from the germline V gene are MNHNY and SVGAGI (reference sequence).

This chain joins TRBV21-1 and TRBJ1-1; whether TRBD1, the table's D call, matches the DNA was not checked. TRBV21-1 is a documented pseudogene. The length of the CDR3 is 17 residues. The CDR3 nucleotides read TGTGCCAGCTTAATCCGAGGCAGGGGAAGTCTGAACACTGAAGCTTTCTTT. Its protein is CASLIRGRGSLNTEAFF.

The chain couples TRBV19 to TRBJ1-5; no reliable D call. Between the trimmed V and J ends, which lost 7 bases and 0 bases, there was a span of 10 bases. CDR3 length equals 14 residues. CDR1 LNHDA and CDR2 SQIVND come from the germline V gene (reference sequence). Here the CDR3 DNA reads TGTGCCAGTATCCTCCACGGTAGCAATCAGCCCCAGCATTTT. Amino acid sequence: CASILHGSNQPQHF.

The gene calls are TRBV6-5 and TRBJ1-2, with D maybe TRBD1 (6 bases). The germline V gene has CDR1 MNHEY and CDR2 SVGAGI. The germline V and J ends were trimmed by 7 bases and 3 bases, with 15 bases remaining between them. The CDR3 is made up of 14 amino acids. In nucleotides, the CDR3 is TGTGCCAGCAAACAGCAGGGGCATCACTATGGCTACACCTTC. The encoded protein is CASKQQGHHYGYTF.

The gene calls are TRBV9 and TRBJ1-3; D is uncertain. The CDR3 contains 16 residues. The germline gives CDR1 SGDLS, CDR2 YYNGEE. V lost 2 bases, J lost 1 base, and 13 bases lay in between. CDR3: CASSVRGRGSGNTIYF. For the CDR3, the DNA is TGTGCCAGCAGCGTTCGAGGTAGAGGATCTGGAAACACCATATATTTT.

This rearrangement joins TRBV6-1 to TRBJ1-2, with 10 nucleotides matching TRBD1. Germline assignment: CDR1 MNHNS and CDR2 SASEGT. Unmatched junction bases numbered 8, after V lost 4 bases and J lost 3 bases. This CDR3 is built from 16 residues. In DNA, the CDR3 is TGTGCCAGCAGTGTCATGGACAGGGGGATCGACTATGGCTACACCTTC. This sequence encodes CASSVMDRGIDYGYTF.

The V call is TRBV20-1, the J call TRBJ2-1; 8 nucleotides align to TRBD2. Germline CDR1 DFQATT, CDR2 SNEGSKA (reference sequence). This CDR3 is 17 amino acids long. The junction had 13 bases not matched to a gene; V was cut back by 3 bases and J by 3 bases. CDR3 DNA: TGCAGTGCTAGTTCCAACGGGGGGGCCGGAAGCTACAATGAGCAGTTCTTC. It yields the protein CSASSNGGAGSYNEQFF.

The chain links TRBV6-5 to TRBJ1-2; D gene uncertain. Germline V gives CDR1 MNHEY, CDR2 SVGAGI. Trimming left V 2 bases short and J 3 bases short, with 7 bases between. The CDR3 has 13 residues. The CDR3 region has the DNA TGTGCCAGCAGTTACAACGGAGACTATGGCTACACCTTC. This gives the protein CASSYNGDYGYTF.

The V call is TRBV6-6, the J call TRBJ1-3; D uncertain. From germline, CDR1 is MNHNY and CDR2 SVGAGI (reference sequence). The CDR3 runs 17 residues. V lost 5 bases and J 0 bases, leaving 17 bases between the germline ends. As DNA, the CDR3 is TGTGCCAGCAGTCCCTCCCGGCGACGGGACTCTGGAAACACCATATATTTT. It encodes CASSPSRRRDSGNTIYF.

V is TRBV2 and J is TRBJ2-7; 7 nucleotides match TRBD2. Per germline, CDR1 SNHLY and CDR2 FYNNEI. This CDR3 region has 18 residues. J was trimmed by 2 bases and V by 4 bases; bases with no gene match: 17. CDR3 sequence: CASSVIGGGAGMTYEQYV. In DNA form, the CDR3 reads TGTGCCAGCAGTGTGATTGGGGGGGGAGCGGGGATGACCTACGAGCAGTACGTC.

The V and J genes are TRBV7-2 and TRBJ1-1; possibly TRBD1 for D (6 bases). The germline gives CDR1 SGHTA, CDR2 FQGNSA. The CDR3 sequence is 12 residues long. V was trimmed by 6 bases and J by 8 bases, leaving 13 bases between them. In DNA form, the CDR3 reads TGTGCCAGCAGTTTTACCGGGACAGAAGCTTTCTTT. Protein product: CASSFTGTEAFF.

The V gene is TRBV4-3, the J gene TRBJ2-5; 12 bases are shared with TRBD2. CDR1 is LGHNA, CDR2 YSLEER, per germline. The CDR3 covers 19 residues. V trimming: 1 base; J trimming: 5 bases; junction bases outside the gene matches: 14. In nucleotides, the CDR3 is TGCGCCAGCAGCCAAGCCGGACTAGCGGGGTTCGCCAGGGAGGAGACCCAGTACTTC. Amino acids: CASSQAGLAGFAREETQYF.

V is TRBV27 and J is TRBJ1-6, with 9 positions matching TRBD1. Germline lookup yields CDR1 MNHEY and CDR2 SMNVEV (reference sequence). Trimming cost V 6 bases and J 6 bases; bases outside gene matches: 15. CDR3 length: 18 residues. CDR3 bases: TGTGCCAGCAGGACCGAACCAATGGGACAGGGCGGTAATTCACCCCTCCACTTT. Its protein product is CASRTEPMGQGGNSPLHF.

Only a few counts were recorded for this clone. This chain uses TRBV6-2 or TRBV6-3 with TRBJ2-7; 14 nucleotides line up with TRBD2. Germline-derived CDR1 and CDR2 are MNHEY and SVGEGT. V lost 6 bases to trimming and J lost 2 bases; unmatched junction nucleotides: 3. The CDR3 extends over 15 amino acids. The CDR3 coding sequence is TGTGCCAGCAGCTTGACTAGCGGGGGGGCCTACGAGCAGTACTTC. Translated, it gives CASSLTSGGAYEQYF.

This clone has more than one count but fewer than ten. The V call is TRBV2, the J call TRBJ2-5; 13 positions match TRBD2. CDR3 length: 17 residues. Per the germline V gene, CDR1 is SNHLY and CDR2 is FYNNEI. Trimming removed 5 bases from V and 2 bases from J; junction bases left unmatched: 8. The chain's CDR3 is CASSPRGLAGQQETQYF. The CDR3 DNA sequence: TGTGCCAGCAGTCCGAGGGGACTAGCGGGGCAACAAGAGACCCAGTACTTC.

The chain carries TRBV7-8 and TRBJ1-5; weak D call: TRBD1 (6 bases). Trimming stripped 1 base from V and 4 bases from J, with 11 bases between. This CDR3 has 15 amino acids. Looked up from germline, CDR1 is SGHVS and CDR2 is FQNEAQ. CDR3 amino acids: CASSLGQQGNQPQHF. In DNA form, the CDR3 reads TGTGCCAGCAGCTTAGGCCAGCAGGGGAATCAGCCCCAGCATTTT.

The rearrangement joins TRBV9 to TRBJ2-2; D not certain. Germline CDR1 is SGDLS and CDR2 is YYNGEE. V lost 4 bases to trimming and J lost 4 bases, with 5 bases between them. CDR3 length: 12 residues. DNA of the CDR3: TGTGCCAGCAGCCTCGGCACCGGGGAGCTGTTTTTT. Translation gives CASSLGTGELFF.

V gene TRBV20-1 combines with J gene TRBJ2-1; TRBD1 might be the D (5 bases). V shed 3 bases and J shed 5 bases, with 17 bases lying between them. Looked up from germline, CDR1 is DFQATT and CDR2 is SNEGSKA (reference sequence). The CDR3 spans 15 residues. The CDR3 loop is CSASWGGPWDNEQFF. CDR3 bases: TGCAGTGCTAGTTGGGGCGGACCGTGGGACAATGAGCAGTTCTTC.

The gene calls are TRBV6-4 and TRBJ1-1, with TRBD1 as a possible D gene (6 bases). V shed 6 bases and J shed 1 base, with 15 bases lying between them. Germline CDR1 reads MRHNA; CDR2 reads SNTAGT. The CDR3 spans 15 residues. The CDR3 is CASSLTGSANTEAFF. The CDR3 nucleotides read TGTGCCAGCAGCCTGACAGGTTCTGCGAACACTGAAGCTTTCTTT.

The rearrangement links TRBV14 to TRBJ1-6; 7 bases match TRBD1. CDR1 is SGHDN and CDR2 is FVKESK in the germline V gene. V was pared by 4 bases and J by 8 bases, with 11 bases of the junction left unmatched. This CDR3 contains 16 residues. DNA for the CDR3: TGTGCCAGCAGCCTCTGGGGTCAGGGGGTGGATTCACCCCTCCACTTT. Its protein product is CASSLWGQGVDSPLHF.

The rearrangement links TRBV7-3 to TRBJ2-1, with D perhaps matching TRBD2 (6 bases). The CDR3 sequence is 16 residues long. V was clipped by 5 bases and J by 7 bases, with 21 bases between them. Germline lookup yields CDR1 SGHTA and CDR2 FQGTGA. The CDR3 spells CASSLMGLRSANEQFF. In DNA, the CDR3 is TGTGCCAGCAGCCTCATGGGACTCCGATCGGCTAATGAGCAGTTCTTC. Supplemented by reference TRBV7-3 and TRBJ2-1, the full variable domain reads GAGVSQTPSNKVTEKGKYVELRCDPISGHTALYWYRQSLGQGPEFLIYFQGTGAADDSGLPNDRFFAVRPEGSVSTLKIQRTERGDSAVYLCASSLMGLRSANEQFFGPGTRLTVL.

The chain recombines TRBV27 with TRBJ1-3; 10 bases agree with TRBD1. The junction had 4 bases not matched to a gene; V was cut back by 6 bases and J by 2 bases. This CDR3 region has 15 residues. Per the germline V gene, CDR1 is MNHEY and CDR2 is SMNVEV (reference sequence). The DNA for the CDR3 is TGTGCCAGCAGGGGACAGGGGACGCCTGGAAACACCATATATTTT. Its translation is CASRGQGTPGNTIYF.